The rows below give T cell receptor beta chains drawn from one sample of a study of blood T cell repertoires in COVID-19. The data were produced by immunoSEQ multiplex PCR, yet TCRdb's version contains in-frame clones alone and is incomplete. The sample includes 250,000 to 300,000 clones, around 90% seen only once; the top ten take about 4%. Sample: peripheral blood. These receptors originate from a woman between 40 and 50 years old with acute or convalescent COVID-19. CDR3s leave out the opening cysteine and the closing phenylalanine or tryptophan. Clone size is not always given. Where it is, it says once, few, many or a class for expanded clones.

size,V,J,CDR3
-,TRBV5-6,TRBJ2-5,ASSSLTGTSGEETQY
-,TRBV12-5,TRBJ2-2,ASGLVRGSGAKGGELF
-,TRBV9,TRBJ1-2,ASSGTGPNYGYT
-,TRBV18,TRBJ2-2,ASSPPRNTGELF
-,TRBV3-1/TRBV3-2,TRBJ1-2,ASSQDTGGYT
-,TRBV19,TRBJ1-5,ASRLGAVSNQPQH
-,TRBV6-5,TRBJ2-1,ASRQYNEQF
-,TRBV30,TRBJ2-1,AWSTPWGAGGSISYNEQF
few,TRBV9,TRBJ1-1,ASSVVGQMNTEAF
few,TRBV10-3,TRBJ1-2,AISGGGQGPNYGYT
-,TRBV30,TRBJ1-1,AWRYRQLNTEAF
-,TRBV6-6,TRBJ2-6,ASRYGANVLT
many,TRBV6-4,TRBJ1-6,ASSEGQGSSPLH
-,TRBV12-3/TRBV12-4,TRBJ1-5,ASSPTMQPQH
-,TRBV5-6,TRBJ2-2,ASSPPDRANTGELF
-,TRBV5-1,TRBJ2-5,ASRADQETQY
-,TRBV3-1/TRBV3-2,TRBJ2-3,ASSPLTSGGTDTQY
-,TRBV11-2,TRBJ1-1,ASSVSTGMNTEAF
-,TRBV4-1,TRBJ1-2,ASSQDRDRGRGGYT
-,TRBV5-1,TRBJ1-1,ASSFYENTEAF
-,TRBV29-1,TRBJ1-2,SVDAQGVDGYT
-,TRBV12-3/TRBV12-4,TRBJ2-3,ASGGGADTQY
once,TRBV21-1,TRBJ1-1,ASSRDRGRDTEAF
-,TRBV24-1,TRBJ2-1,ATSPGGDYDEQF
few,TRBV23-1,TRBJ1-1,ASSHAPGEGVNTEAF
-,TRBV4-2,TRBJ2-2,ASSQVSGGAPNTGELF
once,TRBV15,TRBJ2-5,ATSKSSGGQETQY
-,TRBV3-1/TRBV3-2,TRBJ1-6,ASSHTGRNSPLH
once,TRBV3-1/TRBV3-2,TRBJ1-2,ASSQAAGMPGYT
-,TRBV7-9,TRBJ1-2,ASSPAENPNYGYT
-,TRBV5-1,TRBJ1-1,ASTDTMNTEAF
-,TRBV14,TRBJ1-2,ASSQSRGSGYT